The subject of this entry is one TCR beta chain. Its target is not known. This sample was taken from a study of T cell responses to AZD1222 COVID-19 vaccine. Measured with immunoSEQ multiplex PCR; TCRdb has only the in-frame clones, and not every one. The table lists 200,000 to 250,000 clones, about 93% of them singletons, with around 1% in the top ten. General study findings and limits: The donor group comprised mostly white British people and more females; the analysis possibly underestimated clonal diversity. Spike was spanned by vaccine-associated CD4 TCRs, with dominance at 160-218 and 743-854.

V lost 5 bases, J lost 4 bases, and 12 bases lay in between. CDR3 length: 14 amino acids. Germline V gene sequence: CDR1 SGHTA, CDR2 FQGNSA. The sample in question was peripheral blood, obtained on day 0 of MenACWY control vaccination. This receptor was obtained from an adult in good health. The chain recombines TRBV7-2 with TRBJ1-3; possibly TRBD1 for D (5 bases). The DNA of the CDR3 is TGTGCCAGCAGCCAAGGGGTAGGGGGAAACACCATATATTTT. Amino acids: CASSQGVGGNTIYF. Full variable domain (rest looked up from reference TRBV7-2 and TRBJ1-3): GAGVSQSPSNKVTEKGKDVELRCDPISGHTALYWYRQSLGQGLEFLIYFQGNSAPDKSGLPSDRFSAERTGGSVSTLTIQRTQQEDSAVYLCASSQGVGGNTIYFGEGSWLTVV.